The 15 T cell receptor beta chains in this list originate from one sample, sequenced in a study of T cell repertoires in cytomegalovirus infection. TCRdb analysed the reads with MiXCR anew, one entry per CDR3 protein. The data hold 65,000 to 90,000 distinct CDR3 sequences, with around 3.5% observed a single time. Input material: PBMCs. Receptors were obtained from a human donor in good health (CMV status not recorded). Some clones in this sample may be carry-over from other donors' samples.

J is TRBJ1-5 and V is TRBV12-3 or TRBV12-4; D gene ambiguous. CDR3 length equals 13 residues. Trimming shortened V by 3 bases and J by 9 bases, and 12 bases separated the two germline ends. The DNA of the CDR3 is TGTGCCAGCAGTTTCTGGGAAGGGCCGCCCCAGCATTTT. Amino acids: CASSFWEGPPQHF.

This clonotype was counted at least ten times. This CDR3 reads CASSPQGGGLAKNIQYF. The CDR3, as DNA: TGTGCCAGCAGTCCACAGGGGGGAGGGCTAGCCAAAAACATTCAGTACTTC. This chain links TRBV6-6 with TRBJ2-4; a weak D match, TRBD1 (8 bases). Trimming left V 5 bases short and J 0 bases short, with 17 bases between. Germline CDR1 is MNHNY and CDR2 is SVGAGI (reference sequence). This CDR3 is built from 17 residues.

In this sample, this clonotype turned up many times. The chain recombines TRBV28 with TRBJ2-7; 10 positions agree with TRBD1. V trimming: 4 bases; J trimming: 4 bases; junction bases outside the gene matches: 10. From germline, CDR1 is MDHEN and CDR2 SYDVKM. The CDR3 totals 16 residues. CDR3: CASSYTLGTGVYEQYF. The DNA for the CDR3 is TGTGCCAGCAGTTATACACTAGGGACAGGGGTATACGAGCAGTACTTC.

This clonotype was recorded at least ten times. This rearrangement joins TRBV6-1 to TRBJ2-5; D call uncertain. The CDR3 has 13 amino acids. Germline-derived CDR1 and CDR2 are MNHNS and SASEGT. V was clipped by 7 bases and J by 4 bases, with 13 bases between them. This chain's CDR3 is CASISSLPETQYF. The CDR3 DNA is TGTGCCAGCATATCCTCGCTTCCAGAGACCCAGTACTTC.

This clonotype was counted at least ten times. CDR3 DNA sequence: TGCAGTGCCCAGGGGAACAGGGTGAACGGAAACACCATATATTTT. Protein sequence: CSAQGNRVNGNTIYF. This chain uses TRBV20-1 with TRBJ1-3, with D possibly being TRBD1 (6 bases). The V and J ends lost 6 bases and 4 bases respectively, with 19 bases between them. The germline gives CDR1 DFQATT, CDR2 SNEGSKA (reference sequence). This CDR3 has 15 amino acids.

This clonotype has ten or more counts. The chain is built from TRBV19 and TRBJ2-1; D unresolved. CDR1 is LNHDA and CDR2 is SQIVND in the germline V gene (reference sequence). V shed 4 bases and J shed 8 bases, with 15 bases lying between them. The CDR3 is made up of 14 amino acids. The CDR3 protein is CASSTGRDKYEQFF. CDR3 coding DNA: TGTGCCAGTAGTACCGGTAGGGATAAATATGAGCAGTTCTTC.

This clonotype was detected many times. The V call is TRBV6-5, the J call TRBJ1-3; D is uncertain. There are 14 residues in the CDR3. Germline V gene lookup returns CDR1 MNHEY and CDR2 SVGAGI. Trimming left V 6 bases short and J 0 bases short, with 9 bases between. The CDR3 sequence is CASRSPVSGNTIYF. In DNA form, the CDR3 reads TGTGCCAGCAGATCCCCAGTCTCTGGAAACACCATATATTTT.

There are many counts of this clonotype. The J gene is TRBJ2-2, the V gene TRBV19, with D perhaps TRBD2 (6 bases). This CDR3 has 14 residues. The germline CDR1 and CDR2 sequences are LNHDA and SQIVND (reference sequence). The V end lost 4 bases, the J end lost 2 bases, and 8 bases lay between the germline ends. CDR3 amino acids: CASSTGTNTGELFF. CDR3 sequence (DNA): TGTGCCAGTAGTACCGGGACTAACACCGGGGAGCTGTTTTTT.

There are many counts of this clonotype. The J gene is TRBJ1-1, the V gene TRBV7-2, with TRBD1 as a possible D gene (5 bases). The CDR3 runs to 14 residues. Germline CDR1 SGHTA, CDR2 FQGNSA. V shed 4 bases and J shed 5 bases, with 14 bases lying between them. The CDR3 coding sequence is TGTGCCAGCAGCTCCTACGGGGGGTCGACTGAAGCTTTCTTT. This codes for CASSSYGGSTEAFF.

This clonotype was picked up many times. The V and J genes are TRBV6-2 or TRBV6-3 and TRBJ1-1, with a possible D match to TRBD1 (6 bases). The CDR3 contains 12 residues. Deletions cut 4 bases from V and 8 bases from J, with 11 bases between. From germline, CDR1 is MNHEY and CDR2 SVGEGT. Here the CDR3 DNA reads TGTGCCAGCAGTTTCGGAGACAGGGAAGCTTTCTTT. Its translation: CASSFGDREAFF.

Ten or more counts support this clonotype. The chain links TRBV7-2 to TRBJ2-7; 9 bases are shared with TRBD1. Germline CDR1 reads SGHTA; CDR2 reads FQGNSA. The CDR3 loop spans 13 amino acids. Unmatched junction bases numbered 5, after V lost 4 bases and J lost 7 bases. Here the CDR3 reads CASSSRQGGEQYF. The DNA of the CDR3 is TGTGCCAGCAGCTCCAGACAGGGGGGGGAGCAGTACTTC.

This clonotype showed up many times. This sequence joins TRBV12-3 or TRBV12-4 and TRBJ2-7; either TRBD1 or TRBD2 may fit D (5 bases each). Between the trimmed V and J ends, which lost 5 bases and 7 bases, there was a span of 15 bases. The CDR3 runs to 13 residues. The CDR3, as DNA: TGTGCCAGCAGTCGCATGGGGCGCGGGGAGCAGTACTTC. This codes for CASSRMGRGEQYF.

This clonotype was counted ten times or more. The chain joins TRBV14 to TRBJ2-1; TRBD2 aligns across 7 bases. With 0 bases clipped from V and 6 bases from J, the junction kept 11 bases outside the gene matches. Germline lookup yields CDR1 SGHDN and CDR2 FVKESK. The CDR3 length is 17 residues. As DNA, the CDR3 is TGTGCCAGCAGCCAAGAATGGCGGGGGAAGAGGTTCAATGAGCAGTTCTTC. It codes for CASSQEWRGKRFNEQFF.

Ten or more counts support this clonotype. The chain links TRBV19 to TRBJ1-1, with TRBD1 as a possible D gene (5 bases). This CDR3 has 14 residues. The V gene lost 6 bases and the J gene lost 1 base, with 12 bases spanning the gap. Germline-derived CDR1 and CDR2 are LNHDA and SQIVND (reference sequence). CDR3 sequence: CASSIQGTNTEAFF. The CDR3 nucleotides are TGTGCCAGTAGCATTCAGGGTACGAACACTGAAGCTTTCTTT.

This clonotype was observed at least ten times. The chain uses TRBV5-1 and TRBJ1-2; D not certain. The CDR3 has 13 residues. V dropped 0 bases and J dropped 6 bases, with 9 bases sitting between them. Per the germline V gene, CDR1 is SGHRS and CDR2 is YFSETQ. The CDR3, as DNA: TGCGCCAGCAGCTTGGGACAACAGAATGGCTACACCTTC. Translation: CASSLGQQNGYTF. The full variable domain, rest sourced from reference TRBV5-1 and TRBJ1-2, is KAGVTQTPRYLIKTRGQQVTLSCSPISGHRSVSWYQQTPGQGLQFLFEYFSETQRNKGNFPGRFSGRQFSNSRSEMNVSTLELGDSALYLCASSLGQQNGYTFGSGTRLTVV.